Shown below are 14 T cell receptor beta chains from a single sample sequenced in a study of T cell responses to AZD1222 COVID-19 vaccine. The assay was immunoSEQ multiplex PCR, and TCRdb's table has in-frame clones only and misses some. This sample yields about 110,000 clones, of which nearly 90% are seen a single time; 4.8% belongs to the top ten. This specimen consisted of peripheral blood, obtained 28 days after the second AZD1222 dose. These TCRs come from an adult who received the AZD1222 COVID-19 vaccine.

The chain links TRBV19 to TRBJ1-4; D remains unclear. The CDR3 covers 13 residues. The V gene lost 2 bases and the J gene lost 8 bases, with 9 bases spanning the gap. CDR1 is LNHDA and CDR2 is SQIVND in the germline V gene (reference sequence). CDR3 nucleotide sequence: TGTGCCAGTAGTATAAGGTTAGAGGAAAAACTGTTTTTT. As protein: CASSIRLEEKLFF.

The chain joins TRBV28 to TRBJ2-7; a possible D gene is TRBD2 (7 bases). Per germline, CDR1 MDHEN and CDR2 SYDVKM. The V end was cut by 7 bases, the J end by 1 base, with 17 bases between. This CDR3 comprises 15 residues. The CDR3 protein is CASNRGGAPSYEQYF. Here the CDR3 DNA reads TGTGCCAGCAACCGAGGGGGGGCCCCATCCTACGAGCAGTACTTC.

The chain recombines TRBV6-4 with TRBJ1-1, with D uncertain. Trimming stripped 4 bases from V and 6 bases from J, with 24 bases between. The CDR3 is 17 amino acids. Per germline, CDR1 MRHNA and CDR2 SNTAGT. The CDR3 DNA reads TGTGCCAGCAGTGTCCTGTTTAAGGCCCTAACGTATGCTGAAGCTTTCTTT. Translating it yields CASSVLFKALTYAEAFF.

The chain is built from TRBV3-1 (or the pseudogene TRBV3-2) and TRBJ1-2, with D possibly being TRBD1 (5 bases). V lost 4 bases to trimming and J lost 7 bases, with 19 bases between them. This CDR3 comprises 15 residues. Germline values: CDR1 LGHDT, CDR2 YNNKEL (reference sequence). The DNA for the CDR3 is TGTGCCAGCAGCCCCGGACTGGGGCAGATGGGTGGCTACACCTTC. Translation: CASSPGLGQMGGYTF.

The CDR3 is CASSFYDREWGNEQYF. The CDR3 DNA reads TGTGCCAGCAGCTTCTATGACAGGGAGTGGGGGAACGAGCAGTACTTC. The chain links TRBV5-6 to TRBJ2-7; 7 bases line up with TRBD1. The CDR3 spans 16 residues. CDR1 is SGHDT, CDR2 YYEEEE, per germline. Unmatched junction bases numbered 13, after V lost 2 bases and J lost 5 bases.

The J gene is TRBJ1-2, the V gene TRBV29-1; D remains ambiguous. Germline-derived CDR1 and CDR2 are SQVTM and ANQGSEA. The ends were cut back, 3 bases at V and 4 bases at J, with 12 bases in the middle. This CDR3 is 13 amino acids long. The CDR3 sequence is CSVESSSGYGYTF. The CDR3, as DNA: TGCAGCGTTGAGTCGAGCAGCGGCTATGGCTACACCTTC.

This chain joins TRBV15 and TRBJ2-3; D might be TRBD2 (7 bases). Germline CDR1 LNHNV, CDR2 YYDKDF (reference sequence). Trimming removed 4 bases at V and 0 bases at J, with 14 bases between. The CDR3 contains 16 residues. CDR3 amino acids: CATSTGRGGSTDTQYF. The CDR3 DNA is TGTGCCACCAGCACCGGAAGGGGGGGTAGCACAGATACGCAGTATTTT. Full variable domain (missing parts from reference TRBV15 and TRBJ2-3): DAMVIQNPRYQVTQFGKPVTLSCSQTLNHNVMYWYQQKSSQAPKLLFHYYDKDFNNEADTPDNFQSRRPNTSFCFLDIRSPGLGDTAMYLCATSTGRGGSTDTQYFGPGTRLTVL.

By proportion, this clone is hyperexpanded. Other DNA sequences from this sample encode an identical CDR3 as well. The CDR3 sequence is CASSAGGGTDTQYF. Written as DNA, the CDR3 is TGTGCCAGTAGTGCGGGTGGGGGCACAGATACGCAGTATTTT. The chain recombines TRBV19 with TRBJ2-3, with D possibly being TRBD2 (5 bases). CDR3 length equals 14 residues. Germline V gene data show CDR1 as LNHDA and CDR2 as SQIVND (reference sequence). Deletions cut 5 bases from V and 1 base from J, with 10 bases between.

Details on this clone: The junction and the germline gene differ at one end; a read error may be behind it. This chain joins TRBV29-1 and TRBJ2-7, with D possibly being TRBD1 (5 bases). Germline CDR1 SQVTM, CDR2 ANQGSEA. The CDR3 sequence is 14 residues long. CDR3 region: CSVQEGAGPREQYF. CDR3 DNA sequence: TGCAGCGTTCAAGAAGGGGCCGGGCCGCGGGAGCAGTACTTC.

The chain employs TRBV6-5 and TRBJ1-1; D is unresolved. Germline V CDR1 and CDR2: MNHEY, SVGAGI. This CDR3 comprises 14 residues. V was clipped by 0 bases and J by 3 bases, with 8 bases between them. DNA of the CDR3: TGTGCCAGCAGTTACTCGGGGAGGGACACTGAAGCTTTCTTT. This sequence encodes CASSYSGRDTEAFF.

The chain carries TRBV5-1 and TRBJ2-7; D is uncertain. The germline CDR1 and CDR2 sequences are SGHRS and YFSETQ. The CDR3 is 15 amino acids. V was cut by 0 bases and J by 0 bases, with 10 bases left in between. This CDR3 reads CASSLAWGYSYEQYF. CDR3 in DNA: TGCGCCAGCAGCTTGGCGTGGGGATACTCCTACGAGCAGTACTTC.

The chain links TRBV27 to TRBJ1-1; the match to TRBD1 covers 7 bases. The CDR3 extends over 16 amino acids. Germline CDR1 reads MNHEY; CDR2 reads SMNVEV (reference sequence). J was trimmed by 2 bases and V by 2 bases; bases with no gene match: 8. CDR3 bases: TGTGCCAGCAGTTTAGCTACCGGGACAGCAAACACTGAAGCTTTCTTT. It is translated as CASSLATGTANTEAFF.

The CDR3 nucleotides read TGTGCCTCCTCGCGGGGGGGGCATCGGTATGGCTACACCTTC. Protein sequence: CASSRGGHRYGYTF. This sequence joins TRBV7-9 and TRBJ1-2, with a weak D call TRBD1 (6 bases). V lost 11 bases and J 5 bases, leaving 21 bases between the germline ends. The CDR3 extends over 14 amino acids. Germline assignment: CDR1 SEHNR and CDR2 FQNEAQ (reference sequence).

V and J are TRBV7-9 and TRBJ2-7; TRBD1 aligns across 8 bases. The CDR3 totals 15 residues. The V gene end was trimmed by 5 bases and the J gene end by 5 bases; junction bases not matched to a gene: 11. Germline V gene lookup returns CDR1 SEHNR and CDR2 FQNEAQ (reference sequence). The CDR3 coding sequence is TGTGCCAGCAGCCCACCTCCGGGACAGGCGGACGAGCAGTACTTC. This gives the protein CASSPPPGQADEQYF.